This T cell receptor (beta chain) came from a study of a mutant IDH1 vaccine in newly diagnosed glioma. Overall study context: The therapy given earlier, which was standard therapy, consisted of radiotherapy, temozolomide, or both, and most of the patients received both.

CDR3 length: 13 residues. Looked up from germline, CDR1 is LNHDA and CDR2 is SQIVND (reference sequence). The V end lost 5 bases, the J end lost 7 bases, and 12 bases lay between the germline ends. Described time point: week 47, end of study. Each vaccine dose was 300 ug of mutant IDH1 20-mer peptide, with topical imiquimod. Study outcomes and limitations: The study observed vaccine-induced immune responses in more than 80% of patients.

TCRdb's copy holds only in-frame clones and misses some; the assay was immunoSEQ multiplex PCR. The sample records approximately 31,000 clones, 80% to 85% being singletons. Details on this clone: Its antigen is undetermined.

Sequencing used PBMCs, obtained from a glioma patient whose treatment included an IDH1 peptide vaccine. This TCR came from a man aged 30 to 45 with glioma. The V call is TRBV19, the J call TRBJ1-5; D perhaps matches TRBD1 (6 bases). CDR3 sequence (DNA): TGTGCCAGTAGTCTCAGGGGACTCCAGCCCCAGCATTTT. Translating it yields CASSLRGLQPQHF. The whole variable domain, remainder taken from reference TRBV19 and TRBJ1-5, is DGGITQSPKYLFRKEGQNVTLSCEQNLNHDAMYWYRQDPGQGLRLIYYSQIVNDFQKGDIAEGYSVSREKKESFPLTVTSAQKNPTAFYLCASSLRGLQPQHFGDGTRLSIL.